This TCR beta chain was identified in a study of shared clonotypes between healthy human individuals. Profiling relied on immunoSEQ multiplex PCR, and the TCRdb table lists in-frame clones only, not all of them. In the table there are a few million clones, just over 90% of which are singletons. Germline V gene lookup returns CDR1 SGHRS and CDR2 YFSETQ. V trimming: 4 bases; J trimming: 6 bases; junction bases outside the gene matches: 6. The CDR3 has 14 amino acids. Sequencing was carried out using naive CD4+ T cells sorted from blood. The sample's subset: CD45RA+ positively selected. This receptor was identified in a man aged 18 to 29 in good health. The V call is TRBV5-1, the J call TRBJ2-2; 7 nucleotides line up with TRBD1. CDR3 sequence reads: CASSGDSHSGELFF. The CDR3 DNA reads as TGCGCCAGCAGCGGGGACAGCCACTCCGGGGAGCTGTTTTTT. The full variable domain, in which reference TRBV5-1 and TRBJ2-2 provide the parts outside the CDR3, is KAGVTQTPRYLIKTRGQQVTLSCSPISGHRSVSWYQQTPGQGLQFLFEYFSETQRNKGNFPGRFSGRQFSNSRSEMNVSTLELGDSALYLCASSGDSHSGELFFGEGSRLTVL.